Listed below are T cell receptor beta chains from one sample, sequenced in a study of blood T cell repertoires in COVID-19. The data were produced by immunoSEQ multiplex PCR, yet TCRdb's version contains in-frame clones alone and is incomplete. Here the sample spans 120,000 or so clones, more than 70% being singletons. Sequences were obtained from peripheral blood. The origin of the receptors is a man of 80 years or more with active or convalescent COVID-19. The CDR3 runs from the conserved cysteine through the conserved F or W. The order of the fields is CDR3 DNA, CDR3 protein, D gene, V gene, clone size, J gene. A D gene is named only where the DNA matches it firmly. Where a row states a size, it is once, few, many or the class of an expanded clone; other rows omit it.

TGTGCCAGTAGTATAGTAGAAGCACAGGGCTACACCTTC,CASSIVEAQGYTF,-,TRBV19,once,TRBJ1-2
TGCGCCAGCAGCTTGCAGGGGGAAAGGGAGACCCAGTACTTC,CASSLQGERETQYF,TRBD1,TRBV5-1,-,TRBJ2-5
TGTGCCAGCAGCGGGACAGGGGTTAATTCACCCCTCCACTTT,CASSGTGVNSPLHF,TRBD1,TRBV7-2,-,TRBJ1-6
TGTGCCAGCTCGCGGGGACAGGGGGACTATGGCTACACCTTC,CASSRGQGDYGYTF,TRBD1,TRBV18,-,TRBJ1-2
TGTGCCTGGACACAGGGGGGAGAGACCCAGTACTTC,CAWTQGGETQYF,TRBD1,TRBV30,-,TRBJ2-5
TGTGCCAGCAGTTTCAGAAGGGGAACTAATGAAAAACTGTTTTTT,CASSFRRGTNEKLFF,-,TRBV2,-,TRBJ1-4
TGTGCCAGCAGCCAAGCACTAGGGGGCGGCTACACCTTC,CASSQALGGGYTF,TRBD1,TRBV14,-,TRBJ1-2
TGTGCCAGCAGTTTCGGGCGCAGGGGAGGCAATCAGCCCCAGCATTTT,CASSFGRRGGNQPQHF,-,TRBV28,few,TRBJ1-5
TGTGCCAGCTCACTACGACAGGCCGAAGAGACTGAAGCTTTCTTT,CASSLRQAEETEAFF,-,TRBV18,-,TRBJ1-1
TGTGCCAGCAGTTTTAACCCGACAGGGGCACTTCGGCTTCTGTTTTTT,CASSFNPTGALRLLFF,TRBD1,TRBV27,-,TRBJ1-4
TGTGCCAGCAGTTACTCGAAAGACGGGACTAGCGGTTACAATGAGCAGTTCTTC,CASSYSKDGTSGYNEQFF,TRBD2,TRBV6-2/TRBV6-3,-,TRBJ2-1
TGTGCCAGCAGCCGCGGACTAGCGGGGGACGAGCAGTTCTTC,CASSRGLAGDEQFF,TRBD2,TRBV3-1/TRBV3-2,-,TRBJ2-1
TGTGCCAGCAGCTTACGGACAGGGGGCTCTGAAGCTTTCTTT,CASSLRTGGSEAFF,TRBD1,TRBV7-8,few,TRBJ1-1
TGTGCCACCGCATCAAGGGGCACTGAAGCTTTCTTT,CATASRGTEAFF,-,TRBV28,-,TRBJ1-1
TGTGCCAGCAGCTTAGAGCGGGGGACAGGGTTTAATGAAAAACTGTTTTTT,CASSLERGTGFNEKLFF,TRBD1,TRBV7-2,-,TRBJ1-4
TGTGCCAGCAGCTTAGATACGGGTCGGGGGACAGAGACCCAGTACTTC,CASSLDTGRGTETQYF,-,TRBV11-2,-,TRBJ2-5
TGTGCCAGCAGCTTGGTAGCAGGGGGCGGTCAAGAGACCCAGTACTTC,CASSLVAGGGQETQYF,TRBD1,TRBV5-4,once,TRBJ2-5
TGCGCCAGCGGACCGACAGGGGACGAGCAGTACTTC,CASGPTGDEQYF,TRBD1,TRBV23-1,once,TRBJ2-7
TGTGCCAGTTCCGACAGGGAAAATTCACCCCTCCACTTT,CASSDRENSPLHF,TRBD1,TRBV19,-,TRBJ1-6
TGCGCCAGCAGCCACCTAACAGGGCGGAATGAGCAGTTCTTC,CASSHLTGRNEQFF,-,TRBV4-3,-,TRBJ2-1
TGTGCTAGTGGTCGACACCAAGCCAAGGACAGTCTCATTACTAATGAAAAACTGTTTTTT,CASGRHQAKDSLITNEKLFF,-,TRBV12-5,-,TRBJ1-4
TGTGCCAGCAGCCTAGGACAGGGCGCAGATACGCAGTATTTT,CASSLGQGADTQYF,TRBD1,TRBV5-6,-,TRBJ2-3
TGCGCCAGCAGCCAAGACAGTCTAGCTGGTTACGAGCAGTACTTC,CASSQDSLAGYEQYF,-,TRBV4-3,-,TRBJ2-7
TGTGCCAGCAAATCCCTTACTGGAAACACCATATATTTT,CASKSLTGNTIYF,-,TRBV3-1/TRBV3-2,-,TRBJ1-3
TGTGCCAGCAGTTTAGGAGGAGGGCCGGGTGAAAAACTGTTTTTT,CASSLGGGPGEKLFF,-,TRBV28,-,TRBJ1-4
TGTGCCAGCAGTTTAGGGCCGCTGAGCTCCTACGAGCAGTACTTC,CASSLGPLSSYEQYF,-,TRBV27,-,TRBJ2-7
TGTGCCAGCTCACCACCGGGGGGGCAGGGAGAGACCCAGTACTTC,CASSPPGGQGETQYF,-,TRBV18,-,TRBJ2-5
TGTGCCAGCAGCGTAGAAGTGGGGGGGTATGGCTACACCTTC,CASSVEVGGYGYTF,-,TRBV9,-,TRBJ1-2
TGTGCCAGCAGCATCCGGGGGAAGCGGGAGACCCAGTACTTC,CASSIRGKRETQYF,-,TRBV11-3,-,TRBJ2-5
TGTGCCAGTAGACCTACTTCCGGGACAGTAAGGAATTCACCCCTCCACTTT,CASRPTSGTVRNSPLHF,TRBD1,TRBV19,-,TRBJ1-6
TGCGCCAGCAGGAGGACAGGTGATGAAGCTTTCTTT,CASRRTGDEAFF,TRBD1,TRBV5-1,few,TRBJ1-1
TGTGCCAGCGGGGTGCGGGGGAGAAACACAGATACGCAGTATTTT,CASGVRGRNTDTQYF,TRBD2,TRBV7-2,-,TRBJ2-3
TGTGCCAGCAGTTACTCGACGGGGGGAATAGGAGGCTACACCTTC,CASSYSTGGIGGYTF,-,TRBV6-5,-,TRBJ1-2
TGCAGCGTTGAAGGGGGACAGGGAAATGAAAAACTGTTTTTT,CSVEGGQGNEKLFF,TRBD1,TRBV29-1,-,TRBJ1-4
TGTGCCAGCAGTGCCTTTAGGGGGCGCCTTCAGCCCCAGCATTTT,CASSAFRGRLQPQHF,TRBD1,TRBV6-1,-,TRBJ1-5
TGTGCCAGCAGTGCCCAGGGTGGTAGCAATCAGCCCCAGCATTTT,CASSAQGGSNQPQHF,-,TRBV6-4,-,TRBJ1-5
TGTGCCAGTAGTACGCGGGACAGCCCGGAAGCTTTCTTT,CASSTRDSPEAFF,TRBD1,TRBV19,-,TRBJ1-1
TGTGCCAGCAGTGATCTAGCGGGGGGTGGCGAGCAGTACTTC,CASSDLAGGGEQYF,TRBD2,TRBV3-1/TRBV3-2,-,TRBJ2-7
TGTGCCAGCAGCTTAGGTGGTCAGGGGAGTCCCTACGAGCAGTACTTC,CASSLGGQGSPYEQYF,-,TRBV7-9,many,TRBJ2-7
TGTGCCAGCAGCAGCGGGACTAGCGGGGGGGGTGAGCAGTTCTTC,CASSSGTSGGGEQFF,TRBD2,TRBV7-6,-,TRBJ2-1
TGTGCCAGCAGCATAAGGACAGGGCCTGAGGAGCAGTTCTTC,CASSIRTGPEEQFF,TRBD1,TRBV7-2,-,TRBJ2-1
TGTGCCTGGAGGAGGGCAGGGGCTAGCAATCAGCCCCAGCATTTT,CAWRRAGASNQPQHF,-,TRBV30,-,TRBJ1-5
TGTGCCATCAGTGAGGGTTCACTGAGTAATGAAAAACTGTTTTTT,CAISEGSLSNEKLFF,-,TRBV10-3,-,TRBJ1-4
TGTGCCAGCAGGTCAACGCAGGGCACTGAAGCTTTCTTT,CASRSTQGTEAFF,-,TRBV7-2,once,TRBJ1-1
TGTGCCAGCAGCCAATCACTCCGGGACAATGCCTACGAGCAGTACTTC,CASSQSLRDNAYEQYF,-,TRBV3-1/TRBV3-2,few,TRBJ2-7
TGTGCCAGCAGTCCCGAAACCCCTAGCGGGGTTGGTACGCAGTATTTT,CASSPETPSGVGTQYF,TRBD2,TRBV6-2/TRBV6-3,few,TRBJ2-3
TGTGCTAGTGGTTTGGGACTAGCGGGGGGGTACAATGAGCAGTTCTTC,CASGLGLAGGYNEQFF,TRBD2,TRBV12-5,-,TRBJ2-1
TGTGCCAGCAGTTCGACAGGGGGCTGGTACGAGCAGTACTTC,CASSSTGGWYEQYF,TRBD1,TRBV7-2,-,TRBJ2-7
TGTGCTAGTGGAACCGGGACAGGTGGTAATAATGAAAAACTGTTTTTT,CASGTGTGGNNEKLFF,TRBD1,TRBV12-5,-,TRBJ1-4
TGCACCAGCAGCCAAATAACCCTCGAGACCGGGACAGGGTTGAACTATGGCTACACCTTC,CTSSQITLETGTGLNYGYTF,-,TRBV1,-,TRBJ1-2
TGTGCCAGCAGCCCCAGTTTTCAGCCCCAGCATTTT,CASSPSFQPQHF,-,TRBV7-8,-,TRBJ1-5